The rows below give T cell receptor beta chains drawn from one sample of a study of blood T cell repertoires in COVID-19. Here immunoSEQ multiplex PCR was the method, and the copy in TCRdb shows in-frame clones only, minus some. This sample carries 230,000 or so clones, approximately 84% of them seen once, and the ten largest clones take approximately 4%. Sample: peripheral blood. These TCRs come from a man between 50 and 59 years old with active or convalescent COVID-19. The CDR3 runs from the conserved cysteine through the conserved F or W. D genes are given only for firm matches. Clone size appears in some rows only: once, few, many, or a class for an expanded clone.

abundance | j_gene | d_gene | len | v_gene | CDR3nt | CDR3aa
NA | TRBJ2-2 | TRBD2 | 15 | TRBV2 | TGTGCCCGCGTTTCTAGCGGGGGGCCCACCGGGGAGCTGTTTTTT | CARVSSGGPTGELFF
NA | TRBJ2-7 | TRBD1 | 14 | TRBV11-2 | TGTGCCAGCGGCCCCGGACAGGGGGCGAGGGACCAGTACTTC | CASGPGQGARDQYF
NA | TRBJ1-2 | TRBD1 | 14 | TRBV5-4 | TGTGCCAGCAGTCCCTCAGGGGGCGCAGGTGGCTACACCTTC | CASSPSGGAGGYTF
once | TRBJ2-3 | TRBD1 | 15 | TRBV7-2 | TGTGCCAGCAGCTTAGGGGACAGGAACACAGATACGCAGTATTTT | CASSLGDRNTDTQYF
NA | TRBJ2-1 | NA | 15 | TRBV7-7 | TGTGCCAGCAGCTTAGACACCGAATCCTACAATGAGCAGTTCTTC | CASSLDTESYNEQFF
once | TRBJ1-3 | NA | 17 | TRBV11-2 | TGTGCCAGCAGCTTAGGCGCTGGGCAGGGTGGTGGAAACACCATATATTTT | CASSLGAGQGGGNTIYF
NA | TRBJ2-3 | TRBD2 | 18 | TRBV11-1 | TGTGCCAGCAGCTTAGCGGACTCGCTAGCGGGGACCGGAGATACGCAGTATTTT | CASSLADSLAGTGDTQYF
NA | TRBJ1-2 | TRBD1 | 15 | TRBV4-2 | TGTGCCAGCAGCCCGGGCGAAGGGGGCTACTATGGCTACACCTTC | CASSPGEGGYYGYTF
NA | TRBJ2-7 | NA | 16 | TRBV10-1 | TGCGCCAGCAGTGAGTCGACTCTTCTCGACCCCTACGAGCAGTACTTC | CASSESTLLDPYEQYF
NA | TRBJ1-4 | NA | 15 | TRBV5-8 | TGTGCCAGCAGCTGGCAGGGGTTATCTAATGAAAAACTGTTTTTT | CASSWQGLSNEKLFF
NA | TRBJ2-4 | TRBD2 | 14 | TRBV6-5 | TGTGCCACCACGGGGGGACTAGCCAAAAACATTCAGTACTTC | CATTGGLAKNIQYF
few | TRBJ1-1 | NA | 14 | TRBV5-4 | TGTGCCAGCAGAACGCCGGGACAGAACACTGAAGCTTTCTTT | CASRTPGQNTEAFF
NA | TRBJ2-5 | NA | 15 | TRBV4-1 | TGCGCCAGCAGCCAAGTGGGGACAAACCAAGAGACCCAGTACTTC | CASSQVGTNQETQYF
NA | TRBJ2-2 | NA | 12 | TRBV7-3 | TGTGCCAGCAGCCCTACAGGCGGGGAGCTGTTTTTT | CASSPTGGELFF
NA | TRBJ2-7 | TRBD1 | 16 | TRBV6-2/TRBV6-3 | TGTGCCAGCAGTTACCCCCGGGACAGGGGCACCTACGAGCAGTACTTC | CASSYPRDRGTYEQYF
NA | TRBJ2-6 | NA | 20 | TRBV6-2/TRBV6-3 | TGTGCCAGCAGTTACAAGGCGGGCAGCGACCCTCTCTCTGGGGCCAACGTCCTGACTTTC | CASSYKAGSDPLSGANVLTF
NA | TRBJ2-3 | TRBD2 | 14 | TRBV14 | TGTGCCAGCAGCGCTAGCGGGGGATGGAATACGCAGTATTTT | CASSASGGWNTQYF
NA | TRBJ1-2 | TRBD1 | 15 | TRBV13 | TGTGCCAGCAGCGGTGGGACAGGGTACGACTATGGCTACACCTTC | CASSGGTGYDYGYTF
NA | TRBJ2-5 | NA | 15 | TRBV6-6 | TGTGCCAGCAGTTACCCCGCTTGGGGGGAGGAGACCCAGTACTTC | CASSYPAWGEETQYF
NA | TRBJ2-3 | TRBD2 | 15 | TRBV6-1 | TGTGCCAGCAGTGAACTTGGCGGGGGGCCGGGTACGCAGTATTTT | CASSELGGGPGTQYF
NA | TRBJ2-2 | NA | 15 | TRBV29-1 | TGCAGCGCCGCCTCCGGGTCACCGAGGACCGGGGAGCTGTTTTTT | CSAASGSPRTGELFF
NA | TRBJ1-4 | NA | 14 | TRBV5-1 | TGCGCCAGCAGCGCATTGGGGCGTCGGGAAAAACTGTTTTTT | CASSALGRREKLFF
NA | TRBJ1-5 | TRBD1 | 19 | TRBV7-8 | TGTGCCAGCAGCCCGCCGACAGGGGGCTTGGGATTTTTGCATCAGCCCCAGCATTTT | CASSPPTGGLGFLHQPQHF
NA | TRBJ2-1 | TRBD2 | 18 | TRBV24-1 | TGTGCCACCAGTGATCCCGCAGCGGGAAAGATGGGGGGGAATGAGCAGTTCTTC | CATSDPAAGKMGGNEQFF
few | TRBJ2-1 | NA | 17 | TRBV7-8 | TGTGCCAGCAGCTCCAATTGGGGGCCCTCGGCCTACAATGAGCAGTTCTTC | CASSSNWGPSAYNEQFF
NA | TRBJ2-1 | NA | 14 | TRBV19 | TGTGCCAGCACAGACGTGGGCCCCTACAATGAGCAGTTCTTC | CASTDVGPYNEQFF
NA | TRBJ1-1 | TRBD1 | 15 | TRBV7-9 | TGTGCCAGCAGCCCGTCCGGGACAGGGAACACTGAAGCTTTCTTT | CASSPSGTGNTEAFF
NA | TRBJ2-3 | TRBD2 | 15 | TRBV7-8 | TGTGCCAGCAGCTTAAGCGGGGGACTCACAGATACGCAGTATTTT | CASSLSGGLTDTQYF
NA | TRBJ1-1 | TRBD1 | 17 | TRBV9 | TGTGCCAGCAGCCCCGGACAGGGAAGGCCGATGAACACTGAAGCTTTCTTT | CASSPGQGRPMNTEAFF
NA | TRBJ2-7 | TRBD2 | 18 | TRBV7-2 | TGTGCCAGCAGCTTAGACCTAGCGGGGGGCCTCCTTGACTACGAGCAGTACTTC | CASSLDLAGGLLDYEQYF
few | TRBJ2-3 | TRBD2 | 18 | TRBV19 | TGTGCCAGTAGCCTTACGACTAGCGGGGGGCCCTACACAGATACGCAGTATTTT | CASSLTTSGGPYTDTQYF
once | TRBJ1-2 | NA | 15 | TRBV5-5 | TGTGCCAGCACCTTGGATCCTTCAAGGGGGTATGGCTACACCTTC | CASTLDPSRGYGYTF
NA | TRBJ2-7 | NA | 13 | TRBV30 | TGTGCCTGGACCCCCGGGACACCCTACGAGCAGTACTTC | CAWTPGTPYEQYF
once | TRBJ2-7 | TRBD2 | 16 | TRBV19 | TGTGCCAGTAGTGGGGACGGGACTAGCGGGGAGTACGAGCAGTACTTC | CASSGDGTSGEYEQYF
NA | TRBJ2-7 | NA | 15 | TRBV5-6 | TGTGCCAGCAGCGCGGTGGTTGCGGGGGCGCGGGAGCAGTACTTC | CASSAVVAGAREQYF
NA | TRBJ1-5 | TRBD1 | 14 | TRBV2 | TGTGCCAGCAGTCGGACAGGGGGCGGTCAGCCCCAGCATTTT | CASSRTGGGQPQHF
NA | TRBJ2-1 | NA | 15 | TRBV6-4 | TGTGCCAGCGCGACTCTCAGGGGCTCCTACAATGAGCAGTTCTTC | CASATLRGSYNEQFF
once | TRBJ2-7 | TRBD1 | 17 | TRBV10-3 | TGTGCCATCAGCCCGAACCCCCGACAGGGAGATTCCTACGAGCAGTACTTC | CAISPNPRQGDSYEQYF
NA | TRBJ1-5 | NA | 13 | TRBV7-3 | TGTGCCAGCAGCTCTTACCCCAGACAGCCCCAGCATTTT | CASSSYPRQPQHF
NA | TRBJ2-3 | TRBD1 | 16 | TRBV7-6 | TGTGCCAGCAGCCCCCGGGTTGGGACAGGCGCATTTCAGCAGTATTTT | CASSPRVGTGAFQQYF
NA | TRBJ2-4 | NA | 14 | TRBV3-1/TRBV3-2 | TGTGCCAGCAGCCATCGTCTATATGAAAACATTCAGTACTTC | CASSHRLYENIQYF
few | TRBJ1-1 | NA | 12 | TRBV2 | TGTGCCAGCAGTTTGAGAAAGCCTGAAGCTTTCTTT | CASSLRKPEAFF
NA | TRBJ2-1 | TRBD2 | 15 | TRBV5-1 | TGCGCCAGCAGCTTGGGACTAGCCTCCAACAATGAGCAGTTCTTC | CASSLGLASNNEQFF
NA | TRBJ2-1 | TRBD2 | 14 | TRBV30 | TGTGCCTGGAGCGAGCGGGGGATCTACAATGAGCAGTTCTTC | CAWSERGIYNEQFF
few | TRBJ2-3 | TRBD2 | 18 | TRBV28 | TGTGCCAGCAGTCGGGGGATTGGTAGCGGGGTCAGCACAGATACGCAGTATTTT | CASSRGIGSGVSTDTQYF
NA | TRBJ2-7 | TRBD1 | 14 | TRBV5-1 | TGCGCCAGCAGCTTCGGACAGGAAATTTACGAGCAGTACTTC | CASSFGQEIYEQYF
NA | TRBJ2-2 | NA | 13 | TRBV4-1 | TGCGCCAGCAGCCAAGAGCTAGCCGGGGAGCTGTTTTTT | CASSQELAGELFF
NA | TRBJ1-3 | TRBD1 | 15 | TRBV7-2 | TGTGCCAGCAGCGTAGGGACAGGCTCTGGAAACACCATATATTTT | CASSVGTGSGNTIYF
NA | TRBJ2-7 | TRBD1 | 13 | TRBV30 | TGTGCCTGGAGTTGGCAGGGGGCCTACGAGCAGTACTTC | CAWSWQGAYEQYF
NA | TRBJ1-5 | TRBD1 | 16 | TRBV14 | TGTGCCAGCAGCCAAGATTCGGACAGGGGCAATCAGCCCCAGCATTTT | CASSQDSDRGNQPQHF
NA | TRBJ2-1 | TRBD2 | 16 | TRBV27 | TGTGCCAGCAGTTTGGGACTAGCGGGGGGCATTAATGAGCAGTTCTTC | CASSLGLAGGINEQFF
NA | TRBJ2-7 | TRBD1 | 13 | TRBV12-3/TRBV12-4 | TGTGCCAGCAGTGACAGGGGATCTGCCGAGCAGTACTTC | CASSDRGSAEQYF
NA | TRBJ2-3 | TRBD2 | 16 | TRBV28 | TGTGCCAGCAGTCCAGGGACTAGCGGGGGCACAGATACGCAGTATTTT | CASSPGTSGGTDTQYF
NA | TRBJ2-2 | NA | 15 | TRBV19 | TGTGCCAGTAGTTCTTGGACAGCGAACACCGGGGAGCTGTTTTTT | CASSSWTANTGELFF